The present T cell receptor beta chain was sequenced within a study of cytomegalovirus exposure and HLA in healthy donors. PCR involved 60 Vbeta and 13 Jbeta primers. Assay: immunoSEQ multiplex PCR; the TCRdb copy retains only in-frame clones and omits some. The sample lists some 190,000 clones; around 87% were seen once. A remark on this clone: No antigen is known for it.

Study-level results: Reportedly, cytomegalovirus status was diagnosed with high sensitivity and specificity. Listed as cytomegalovirus-associated were 150 or so TCR beta chains.

The J segment lost 0 bases and the V segment lost 2 bases, leaving 5 bases of the junction unmatched. The CDR3 covers 15 residues. The V gene's germline CDR1 is SGDLS and CDR2 YYNGEE. V usage is TRBV9 and J usage is TRBJ2-7; TRBD1 matches 7 bases. Sequencing was performed on PBMCs. The TCR originated in a boy aged 2-15 years in good health and CMV-seronegative. As DNA, the CDR3 is TGTGCCAGCAGCGTCCCGACAGGGAGCTCCTACGAGCAGTACTTC. This codes for CASSVPTGSSYEQYF.